Shown below are 26 T cell receptor beta chains from a single sample sequenced in a study of cytomegalovirus exposure and HLA in healthy donors. Assay: immunoSEQ multiplex PCR; the TCRdb copy retains only in-frame clones and omits some. Here the sample spans approximately 150,000 clones, about 91% being singletons. What was sequenced was PBMCs. The receptors shown here come from a man aged 18 to 29 in good health and CMV-seropositive.

The chain employs TRBV5-1 and TRBJ1-2, with D maybe TRBD1 (5 bases). The V and J ends lost 0 bases and 3 bases respectively, with 6 bases between them. The CDR3 loop spans 13 amino acids. Germline V gives CDR1 SGHRS, CDR2 YFSETQ. CDR3: CASSLGQYYGYTF. The CDR3 region has the DNA TGCGCCAGCAGCTTGGGACAGTACTATGGCTACACCTTC.

The CDR3 loop reads CASSLLGRGYGYTF. The DNA for the CDR3 is TGCGCCAGCAGCTTGCTGGGGCGCGGCTATGGCTACACCTTC. V is TRBV5-1 and J is TRBJ1-2, with a possible D match to TRBD1 (5 bases). Trimming left V 1 base short and J 4 bases short, with 11 bases between. Germline V gene data show CDR1 as SGHRS and CDR2 as YFSETQ. This CDR3 spans 14 amino acids. Full variable domain (rest looked up from reference TRBV5-1 and TRBJ1-2): KAGVTQTPRYLIKTRGQQVTLSCSPISGHRSVSWYQQTPGQGLQFLFEYFSETQRNKGNFPGRFSGRQFSNSRSEMNVSTLELGDSALYLCASSLLGRGYGYTFGSGTRLTVV.

This clone was observed a few times. V usage is TRBV7-2 and J usage is TRBJ1-1; no reliable D call. The germline gives CDR1 SGHTA, CDR2 FQGNSA. This CDR3 is 14 amino acids long. Trimming took off 2 bases at V and 4 bases at J, with 11 bases between the two ends. The CDR3 here is CASSLRPRGTEAFF. The CDR3 DNA reads TGTGCCAGCAGCTTAAGGCCTCGGGGCACTGAAGCTTTCTTT.

In its sample, this clone was seen once. V and J are TRBV5-1 and TRBJ1-3; D gene unclear. The CDR3 runs to 15 residues. Germline V gene lookup returns CDR1 SGHRS and CDR2 YFSETQ. Trimming stripped 1 base from V and 0 bases from J, with 8 bases between. The CDR3 sequence is CASSLLESSGNTIYF. CDR3 bases: TGCGCCAGCAGCTTGTTAGAGTCCTCTGGAAACACCATATATTTT.

The chain employs TRBV7-2 and TRBJ2-7, with unresolved D. This CDR3 is 12 amino acids long. With 3 bases removed from V and 3 bases from J, the gap between germline ends came to 6 bases. The germline gives CDR1 SGHTA, CDR2 FQGNSA. This chain's CDR3 is CASSLAHYEQYF. The CDR3 DNA is TGTGCCAGCAGCTTGGCTCACTACGAGCAGTACTTC.

This sequence joins TRBV28 and TRBJ1-4; 7 bases match TRBD1. J was trimmed by 8 bases and V by 5 bases; bases with no gene match: 8. Looked up from germline, CDR1 is MDHEN and CDR2 is SYDVKM. The CDR3 totals 14 residues. The CDR3 bases are TGTGCCAGCAGTCCGGGACAGTTGAAGGAAAAACTGTTTTTT. Protein: CASSPGQLKEKLFF.

The chain couples TRBV6-1 to TRBJ1-2; a possible D gene is TRBD1 (5 bases). Germline V gene data show CDR1 as MNHNS and CDR2 as SASEGT. The CDR3 consists of 17 residues. V was trimmed by 2 bases and J by 1 base, leaving 17 bases between them. The DNA for the CDR3 is TGTGCCAGCAGTGAAAGCGGGGGGGGACTCTTTAACTATGGCTACACCTTC. Residues: CASSESGGGLFNYGYTF.

The chain employs TRBV4-1 and TRBJ1-2; weak D call: TRBD1 (5 bases). The germline V gene has CDR1 MGHRA and CDR2 YSYEKL. CDR3 length: 16 amino acids. Trimming removed 0 bases from V and 4 bases from J, with 15 bases in between. The CDR3 reads CASSQDYETVIYGYTF. CDR3 in DNA: TGCGCCAGCAGCCAAGATTATGAGACAGTGATCTATGGCTACACCTTC.

J is TRBJ2-1 and V is TRBV11-2; D ambiguous. Germline V gene data show CDR1 as SGHAT and CDR2 as FQNNGV. V gave up 5 bases and J gave up 0 bases, with 14 bases separating them. The CDR3 extends over 16 amino acids. CDR3 DNA: TGTGCCAGCAGCCCGATAGAGACAAGCTCCTACAATGAGCAGTTCTTC. Its translation: CASSPIETSSYNEQFF.

This clone appeared a few times. The chain carries TRBV11-2 and TRBJ1-4; unclear D gene. Looked up from germline, CDR1 is SGHAT and CDR2 is FQNNGV. This CDR3 has 18 amino acids. V shed 1 base and J shed 8 bases, with 23 bases lying between them. CDR3 loop: CASSLVRGGLDEKEKLFF. The CDR3 bases are TGTGCCAGCAGCTTAGTTCGGGGAGGGTTGGATGAAAAGGAAAAACTGTTTTTT.

This sequence joins TRBV6-6 and TRBJ1-6; D may be TRBD1 (6 bases). Trimming pared 7 bases from V and 7 bases from J, leaving 17 bases between. The CDR3 contains 15 residues. Germline V CDR1 and CDR2: MNHNY, SVGAGI (reference sequence). The CDR3: CASTSGTRPNSPLHF. The CDR3 nucleotides read TGTGCCAGCACCTCCGGGACAAGGCCAAATTCACCCCTCCACTTT.

This chain uses TRBV5-1 with TRBJ2-2, with 10 positions matching TRBD2. The CDR3 extends over 16 amino acids. CDR1 is SGHRS and CDR2 is YFSETQ in the germline V gene. V shed 2 bases and J 7 bases; nucleotides not matched to a gene: 8. CDR3 sequence reads: CASSFLAGGLGGELFF. CDR3 sequence (DNA): TGCGCCAGCAGCTTCTTAGCGGGAGGATTAGGCGGGGAGCTGTTTTTT.

This sequence joins TRBV29-1 and TRBJ1-2; D is ambiguous. This CDR3 is built from 11 residues. The germline gives CDR1 SQVTM, CDR2 ANQGSEA. V lost 3 bases and J lost 5, with 7 bases in between. The CDR3 coding sequence is TGCAGCGTTGAGGAGTCATATGGCTACACCTTC. Translated: CSVEESYGYTF.

This chain joins TRBV10-3 and TRBJ1-1, with D perhaps matching TRBD1 (5 bases). Trimming cost V 4 bases and J 5 bases, with 17 bases left between them. This CDR3 is 15 amino acids long. Germline CDR1 is ENHRY and CDR2 is SYGVKD. In nucleotides, the CDR3 is TGTGCCATCAGTGGCGACCTGGGGCCAGGGACTGAAGCTTTCTTT. Its protein product is CAISGDLGPGTEAFF.

The chain employs TRBV4-2 and TRBJ1-6, with 8 nucleotides matching TRBD1. The germline V gene encodes CDR1 LGHNA and CDR2 YNFKEQ. The V and J ends lost 4 bases and 7 bases, in that order; junction bases with no gene match: 6. This CDR3 comprises 15 residues. DNA for the CDR3: TGTGCCAGCAGCCGGAGGACAGGGTCCAATTCACCCCTCCACTTT. Amino acid sequence: CASSRRTGSNSPLHF.

This chain joins TRBV5-1 and TRBJ1-2; no reliable D call. V gave up 0 bases and J gave up 8 bases, with 17 bases separating them. The CDR3 length is 15 residues. CDR1 and CDR2 from the germline V gene are SGHRS and YFSETQ. CDR3 coding DNA: TGCGCCAGCAGCTTGGAAGGAGGGAAGGGTCGAGGCTACACCTTC. It specifies CASSLEGGKGRGYTF.

The V and J genes are TRBV7-2 and TRBJ2-7; 7 nucleotides match TRBD1. Per the germline V gene, CDR1 is SGHTA and CDR2 is FQGNSA. The junction had 8 bases not matched to a gene; V was cut back by 5 bases and J by 4 bases. The CDR3 consists of 14 residues. CDR3 DNA sequence: TGTGCCAGCAGCCGAGAAGGGGGCTGGTACGAGCAGTACTTC. This codes for CASSREGGWYEQYF.

The CDR3 DNA is TGTGCCAGTAGACCGGGATCTAGCACAGATACGCAGTATTTT. This sequence encodes CASRPGSSTDTQYF. The V call is TRBV19, the J call TRBJ2-3, with a weak D call TRBD2 (5 bases). The CDR3 is made up of 14 amino acids. Germline values: CDR1 LNHDA, CDR2 SQIVND (reference sequence). Trimming shortened V by 6 bases and J by 0 bases, and 10 bases separated the two germline ends.

The chain combines TRBV4-2 with TRBJ2-7, with 10 bases aligning to TRBD2. Germline assignment: CDR1 LGHNA and CDR2 YNFKEQ. V lost 0 bases to trimming and J lost 4 bases; unmatched junction nucleotides: 6. This CDR3 spans 16 amino acids. The CDR3 loop reads CASSQDRTSGIYEQYF. The CDR3 DNA follows: TGTGCCAGCAGCCAAGATAGAACTAGCGGGATTTACGAGCAGTACTTC.

This clone was picked up one time. The chain joins TRBV15 to TRBJ1-4; D call uncertain. Germline CDR1 is LNHNV and CDR2 is YYDKDF (reference sequence). V lost 1 base to trimming and J lost 0 bases, with 3 bases between them. This CDR3 has 14 residues. Here the CDR3 DNA reads TGTGCCACCAGCAGAGCTGCAACTAATGAAAAACTGTTTTTT. It is translated as CATSRAATNEKLFF.

The V and J genes are TRBV29-1 and TRBJ2-5; TRBD2 might be the D (5 bases). V gave up 4 bases and J gave up 5 bases, with 11 bases separating them. The CDR3 is made up of 12 amino acids. Germline CDR1 and CDR2: SQVTM and ANQGSEA. CDR3 residues: CSVVHPGETQYF. The CDR3, as DNA: TGCAGCGTTGTCCACCCGGGGGAGACCCAGTACTTC.

The CDR3: CASSLAGGVETQYF. The CDR3 nucleotides are TGTGCCAGCAGCTTAGCGGGAGGAGTTGAGACCCAGTACTTC. The chain combines TRBV7-2 with TRBJ2-5; maybe TRBD2 (6 bases). Trimming cost V 0 bases and J 5 bases, with 10 bases left between them. The CDR3 spans 14 residues. Germline V gene sequence: CDR1 SGHTA, CDR2 FQGNSA.

This clone has more than one count but fewer than ten. The rearrangement joins TRBV30 to TRBJ1-2; 9 bases map to TRBD1. The CDR3 sequence is 13 residues long. Germline V lookup: CDR1 GTSNPN, CDR2 SVGIG (reference sequence). V lost 5 bases to trimming and J lost 6 bases; unmatched junction nucleotides: 7. CDR3 region: CAWDRDRVDGYTF. The CDR3 bases are TGTGCCTGGGATAGGGACAGGGTGGATGGCTACACCTTC. The whole variable domain, filled in from reference TRBV30 and TRBJ1-2, reads SQTIHQWPATLVQPVGSPLSLECTVEGTSNPNLYWYRQAAGRGLQLLFYSVGIGQISSEVPQNLSASRPQDRQFILSSKKLLLSDSGFYLCAWDRDRVDGYTFGSGTRLTVV.

The V call is TRBV7-2, the J call TRBJ2-1, with D maybe TRBD1 (6 bases). The V end lost 1 base, the J end lost 4 bases, and 11 bases lay between the germline ends. This CDR3 has 15 residues. Germline-derived CDR1 and CDR2 are SGHTA and FQGNSA. The CDR3, as DNA: TGTGCCAGCAGCTTAGGGACAGCCTATTACAATGAGCAGTTCTTC. It is translated as CASSLGTAYYNEQFF. Together with reference TRBV7-2 and TRBJ2-1, the CDR3 gives the full variable domain: GAGVSQSPSNKVTEKGKDVELRCDPISGHTALYWYRQSLGQGLEFLIYFQGNSAPDKSGLPSDRFSAERTGGSVSTLTIQRTQQEDSAVYLCASSLGTAYYNEQFFGPGTRLTVL.

As concerns this clone: Other DNA sequences of this sample code for an identical CDR3. This chain connects TRBV30 to TRBJ1-5, with unresolved D. The V end lost 0 bases, the J end lost 1 base, and 10 bases lay between the germline ends. Germline-derived CDR1 and CDR2 are GTSNPN and SVGIG (reference sequence). The CDR3 is 15 residues long. The CDR3 sequence is CAWSVGGHSNQPQHF. CDR3 in DNA: TGTGCCTGGAGTGTGGGAGGTCACAGCAATCAGCCCCAGCATTTT.

The CDR3 DNA sequence: TGTGCCAGCACCAAAAGGGGTACGGAACTATCGAACACCGGGGAGCTGTTTTTT. This encodes CASTKRGTELSNTGELFF. The chain is built from TRBV2 and TRBJ2-2, with a possible D match to TRBD1 (5 bases). CDR3 length: 18 amino acids. The germline gives CDR1 SNHLY, CDR2 FYNNEI. V was trimmed by 7 bases and J by 0 bases, leaving 21 bases between them.